The 16 T cell receptor beta chains in this list originate from one sample, sequenced in a study of control samples from healthy donors and cancer patients (dated by TCRdb to the early 2020s). Preparation of the library involved the immunoSEQ multiplex PCR assay. What TCRdb holds here is the immuneACCESS table cut down to in-frame rearrangements. Part of the clones is not present; checked against another copy, under half of the missing clones reflect an unresolved V gene, and the others are unexplained. A total of around 150,000 clones appear in this sample, roughly 90% of them only once. The ten largest account for over 4.5% of the sample. The sequenced sample was blood. These receptors all stem from a man under 40 in good health.

This sequence joins TRBV10-3 and TRBJ1-6; 10 bases map to TRBD1. Trimming cost V 3 bases and J 9 bases; bases outside gene matches: 2. Per the germline V gene, CDR1 is ENHRY and CDR2 is SYGVKD. The CDR3 extends over 14 amino acids. CDR3 protein: CAISERDRGSPLHF. DNA for the CDR3: TGTGCCATCAGTGAACGGGACAGGGGTTCACCCCTCCACTTT.

The rearrangement joins TRBV25-1 to TRBJ2-1; TRBD1 aligns across 7 bases. The V gene's germline CDR1 is MGHDK and CDR2 SYGVNS. J was trimmed by 7 bases and V by 7 bases; bases with no gene match: 4. The CDR3 runs to 12 residues. The CDR3 loop reads CASTSTGNEQFF. The CDR3 nucleotides are TGTGCCAGCACTTCGACAGGGAATGAGCAGTTCTTC.

The rearrangement links TRBV6-5 to TRBJ2-7; TRBD1 agrees at 8 bases. In germline, CDR1 is MNHEY, CDR2 SVGAGI. V was clipped by 8 bases and J by 2 bases; unmatched bases: 11. CDR3 length equals 15 residues. Here the CDR3 reads CASGTSGTGTYEQYF. The CDR3 DNA reads as TGTGCCAGCGGGACTTCGGGGACAGGCACCTACGAGCAGTACTTC.

This sequence joins TRBV6-5 and TRBJ2-7, with D perhaps being TRBD1 or TRBD2 (5 bases each). Germline V gene sequence: CDR1 MNHEY, CDR2 SVGAGI. CDR3 length: 14 amino acids. V shed 5 bases and J shed 4 bases, with 15 bases lying between them. CDR3 sequence reads: CASSRDGRFYEQYF. CDR3 DNA sequence: TGTGCCAGCAGTCGGGACGGACGGTTTTACGAGCAGTACTTC.

The V call is TRBV11-2, the J call TRBJ2-1; 8 bases map to TRBD2. V was clipped by 6 bases and J by 1 base; unmatched bases: 17. CDR3 length equals 19 residues. Germline values: CDR1 SGHAT, CDR2 FQNNGV. DNA of the CDR3: TGTGCCAGCAGGGGACTGGGGTCGCTCGAGCGGGGGTCCTACAATGAGCAGTTCTTC. Its translation is CASRGLGSLERGSYNEQFF.

This chain connects TRBV6-5 to TRBJ1-4, with D possibly matching TRBD1 (6 bases). The CDR3 runs 15 residues. The V gene's germline CDR1 is MNHEY and CDR2 SVGAGI. Trimming took off 4 bases at V and 0 bases at J, with 9 bases between the two ends. The CDR3 DNA sequence: TGTGCCAGCAGTTCTTACAGGGCAACTAATGAAAAACTGTTTTTT. Translation gives CASSSYRATNEKLFF.

This clone has more than one count but fewer than ten. The chain has TRBV24-1 and TRBJ2-5, with D possibly TRBD2 on 7 matching bases. Germline values: CDR1 KGHDR, CDR2 SFDVKD. There are 14 residues in the CDR3. Trimming pared 3 bases from V and 5 bases from J, leaving 12 bases between. In nucleotides, the CDR3 is TGTGCCACCAGTGATCCGGGGGGCGCGGAGACCCAGTACTTC. This codes for CATSDPGGAETQYF.

The CDR3 loop reads CASSFSGSTYEQYF. CDR3 nucleotides: TGTGCCAGCAGCTTTAGCGGGAGTACATACGAGCAGTACTTC. The rearrangement joins TRBV5-4 to TRBJ2-7; 9 bases match TRBD2. The V gene's germline CDR1 is SGHNT and CDR2 YYREEE (reference sequence). Unmatched junction bases numbered 4, after V lost 2 bases and J lost 4 bases. The CDR3 has 14 residues.

This sequence joins TRBV6-5 and TRBJ1-6; D perhaps matches TRBD1 (5 bases). This CDR3 spans 14 amino acids. Per germline, CDR1 MNHEY and CDR2 SVGAGI. V lost 7 bases to trimming and J lost 9 bases, with 16 bases between them. CDR3 in DNA: TGTGCCAGCAAAACCGCCAGGGATAGTTCACCCCTCCACTTT. Translation gives CASKTARDSSPLHF.

J is TRBJ1-5 and V is TRBV7-2; D not certain. V was shortened by 5 bases and J by 0 bases, with 11 bases between the two germline ends. The CDR3 spans 15 residues. Germline V gene sequence: CDR1 SGHTA, CDR2 FQGNSA. The CDR3 is CASSPRSVSNQPQHF. The CDR3 DNA sequence: TGTGCCAGCAGCCCGCGATCGGTTAGCAATCAGCCCCAGCATTTT.

This clone has more than one count but fewer than ten. At the DNA level, this CDR3 is encoded by other sequences in the same sample as well. V is TRBV5-6 and J is TRBJ2-7; 7 nucleotides match TRBD1. With 5 bases clipped from V and 0 bases from J, the junction kept 5 bases outside the gene matches. Per germline, CDR1 SGHDT and CDR2 YYEEEE. This CDR3 has 14 amino acids. CDR3 DNA sequence: TGTGCCAGCAGTTGGGACAGATCCTCCTACGAGCAGTACTTC. This translates into CASSWDRSSYEQYF.

The V call is TRBV6-1, the J call TRBJ2-7, with D perhaps TRBD1 or TRBD2 (6 bases each). V lost 1 base and J lost 1, with 11 bases in between. The CDR3 is 15 residues long. Germline assignment: CDR1 MNHNS and CDR2 SASEGT. CDR3 loop: CASSEELGGSYEQYF. In DNA, the CDR3 is TGTGCCAGCAGTGAAGAGCTAGGGGGGTCCTACGAGCAGTACTTC.

The V and J genes are TRBV4-1 and TRBJ2-7; D is uncertain. V was trimmed by 1 base and J by 4 bases, leaving 11 bases between them. This CDR3 spans 14 amino acids. Germline V CDR1 and CDR2: MGHRA, YSYEKL. The CDR3 DNA reads TGCGCCAGCAGCCAAGCGTTGGGGATTTACGAGCAGTACTTC. Translating it yields CASSQALGIYEQYF.

This chain uses TRBV19 with TRBJ1-1; 7 nucleotides line up with TRBD1. Trimming at V came to 5 bases and at J to 5 bases, leaving 8 bases not matched to a gene. In germline, CDR1 is LNHDA, CDR2 SQIVND (reference sequence). The length of the CDR3 is 14 residues. The DNA of the CDR3 is TGTGCCAGTAGTCCCCGACAGGGCGTTACTGAAGCTTTCTTT. Translation: CASSPRQGVTEAFF.

The V call is TRBV12-3 or TRBV12-4, the J call TRBJ2-1, with a possible D match to TRBD1 (5 bases). V was clipped by 2 bases and J by 10 bases, with 9 bases between them. The CDR3 extends over 12 amino acids. CDR3 nucleotide sequence: TGTGCCAGCAGTTTAAAGGGGTGGGAGCAGTTCTTC. Translating gives CASSLKGWEQFF.

This chain links TRBV5-1 with TRBJ2-5; no reliable D call. Germline loops: CDR1 SGHRS, CDR2 YFSETQ. This CDR3 comprises 14 residues. Trimming took off 4 bases at V and 1 base at J, with 11 bases between the two ends. This chain's CDR3 is CASSLGTSQETQYF. CDR3 sequence (DNA): TGCGCCAGCAGCCTGGGAACGTCCCAAGAGACCCAGTACTTC.